This T cell receptor (beta chain) was identified during a study of immune evolution from preneoplasia to lung adenocarcinoma. Study at large: HLA loss of heterozygosity: less than 9% AIS, about 15% MIA, about 32% ADC, none AAH. General study findings and limits: Normal lung had the highest top T cell clone frequencies. Later-stage lesions seemingly showed higher T cell density and diversity than normal lung.

Germline CDR1 reads MNHEY; CDR2 reads SVGAGI. The ends were cut back, 4 bases at V and 2 bases at J, with 8 bases in the middle. The CDR3 contains 13 residues. After pathologic assessment, macro-dissection selected premalignant or tumor cells for extraction. To note about this clone: Its specificity is not known.

Clones were read by immunoSEQ multiplex PCR, and TCRdb kept only the in-frame ones, dropping some. This table holds 13,000 to 15,000 clones, around 84% found once. Sequencing was performed on FFPE minimally invasive lung adenocarcinoma tissue. The genes are TRBV6-5 and TRBJ2-5, with D tentatively TRBD2 (5 bases). This receptor was identified in a person aged 60 to 80 with lung adenocarcinoma. DNA for the CDR3: TGTGCCAGCAGTTGGACTCTACAAGAGACCCAGTACTTC. Translation: CASSWTLQETQYF.